Below, 25 T cell receptor beta chains from the same sample are listed, as sequenced in a study of cytomegalovirus exposure and HLA in healthy donors. The PCR employed 60 Vbeta primers together with 13 Jbeta primers. The data were produced by immunoSEQ multiplex PCR, yet TCRdb's version contains in-frame clones alone and is incomplete. The profile shows approximately 190,000 clones, 81% of them singletons. The sequenced sample was PBMCs. The receptors derive from a man aged 45-65 years in good health and CMV-seronegative.

This chain links TRBV19 with TRBJ1-3; unclear D gene. The length of the CDR3 is 16 residues. Trimming removed 7 bases at V and 0 bases at J, with 16 bases between. Germline V gene sequence: CDR1 LNHDA, CDR2 SQIVND (reference sequence). DNA of the CDR3: TGTGCCAGTACTAGTTACTACACCAGCTCTGGAAACACCATATATTTT. This translates into CASTSYYTSSGNTIYF. The complete variable domain, with remaining parts taken from reference TRBV19 and TRBJ1-3, reads DGGITQSPKYLFRKEGQNVTLSCEQNLNHDAMYWYRQDPGQGLRLIYYSQIVNDFQKGDIAEGYSVSREKKESFPLTVTSAQKNPTAFYLCASTSYYTSSGNTIYFGEGSWLTVV.

This chain connects TRBV7-8 to TRBJ1-5; D is unclear. V lost 1 base and J 2 bases, leaving 9 bases between the germline ends. The length of the CDR3 is 15 residues. Looked up from germline, CDR1 is SGHVS and CDR2 is FQNEAQ. The CDR3 DNA sequence: TGTGCCAGCAGCTTAGGACTCGAGCGCAATCAGCCCCAGCATTTT. Its protein is CASSLGLERNQPQHF.

The J gene is TRBJ2-1, the V gene TRBV5-6; 11 nucleotides match TRBD1. Germline CDR1 and CDR2: SGHDT and YYEEEE. CDR3 size: 17 residues. V lost 1 base and J lost 5; bases outside the gene matches: 8. DNA of the CDR3: TGTGCCAGCAGCTTGTCCCTGGACAGGGGGCGGGACAATGAGCAGTTCTTC. This sequence encodes CASSLSLDRGRDNEQFF.

The V gene is TRBV10-2, the J gene TRBJ2-5; TRBD1 matches 8 bases. The DNA end favors TRBJ2-7, so the J call may be wrong. In germline, CDR1 is WSHSY, CDR2 SAAADI. This CDR3 is 15 amino acids long. CDR3 in amino acids: CASSEEDRASYEQYF. The CDR3 DNA reads as TGCGCCAGCAGTGAAGAGGACAGGGCCTCCTACGAGCAGTACTTC.

V gene TRBV11-2 combines with J gene TRBJ2-5; TRBD2 aligns across 9 bases. Looked up from germline, CDR1 is SGHAT and CDR2 is FQNNGV. Trimming took 5 bases from V and 2 from J; bases not matched to a gene: 9. The CDR3 is 16 residues long. The CDR3 spells CASSTSSGVGQETQYF. The CDR3 DNA sequence: TGTGCCAGCAGCACCTCTAGCGGGGTCGGACAAGAGACCCAGTACTTC.

This clone occurred once. This rearrangement joins TRBV5-6 to TRBJ1-3, with no clear D. The V gene's germline CDR1 is SGHDT and CDR2 YYEEEE. This CDR3 is built from 13 residues. The V end was cut by 0 bases, the J end by 4 bases, with 5 bases between. The CDR3 loop reads CASSLVEGNTIYF. CDR3 nucleotide sequence: TGTGCCAGCAGCTTGGTAGAGGGAAACACCATATATTTT.

J is TRBJ2-7 and V is TRBV4-3; D perhaps matches TRBD1 (5 bases). V dropped 0 bases and J dropped 6 bases, with 12 bases sitting between them. The germline gives CDR1 LGHNA, CDR2 YSLEER. The CDR3 has 14 residues. The CDR3 sequence: CASSQEGRAGEQYF. In DNA form, the CDR3 reads TGCGCCAGCAGCCAAGAAGGCAGGGCAGGCGAGCAGTACTTC.

The chain couples TRBV4-3 to TRBJ1-3; 9 bases align to TRBD1. The CDR3 runs to 19 residues. Germline CDR1 is LGHNA and CDR2 is YSLEER. V was pared by 1 base and J by 0 bases, with 10 bases of the junction left unmatched. The CDR3 DNA follows: TGCGCCAGCAGCCAAGTGGGGACAGGGCTTCCCCTCTCTGGAAACACCATATATTTT. It encodes CASSQVGTGLPLSGNTIYF.

The chain uses TRBV18 and TRBJ2-5; 10 bases line up with TRBD1. The V segment lost 2 bases and the J segment 5 bases; nucleotides outside the gene matches: 5. Germline CDR1 reads KGHSH; CDR2 reads LQKENI. This CDR3 is 15 amino acids long. The CDR3 region has the DNA TGTGCCAGCTCACCAGGGACAGGGGCCGCGGAGACCCAGTACTTC. Translating gives CASSPGTGAAETQYF.

DNA of the CDR3: TGTGCCAGCAGCTCTATAGCGGGGGCTAACACAGATACGCAGTATTTT. Its protein is CASSSIAGANTDTQYF. V is TRBV13 and J is TRBJ2-3; 9 bases align to TRBD2. J gave up 2 bases and V 4 bases, and 7 bases lay outside the gene matches. This CDR3 is 16 amino acids long. CDR1 is PRHDT and CDR2 is FYEKMQ in the germline V gene (reference sequence).

This chain joins TRBV10-3 and TRBJ2-7, with 10 bases fitting TRBD1. After removal of 10 bases from V and 3 bases from J, the junction contained 9 bases not matched to a gene. The germline V gene encodes CDR1 ENHRY and CDR2 SYGVKD. This CDR3 is built from 14 residues. The CDR3 protein is CATETGTGDYEQYF. In DNA, the CDR3 is TGTGCCACCGAAACCGGGACAGGGGACTACGAGCAGTACTTC.

The chain is built from TRBV18 and TRBJ1-2; D gene uncertain. Deletions cut 6 bases from V and 5 bases from J, with 10 bases between. Germline lookup yields CDR1 KGHSH and CDR2 LQKENI. The CDR3 runs to 12 residues. For the CDR3, the DNA is TGTGCCAGCTCGCGGCCTTTTTATGGCTACACCTTC. Translated: CASSRPFYGYTF.

The chain combines TRBV7-9 with TRBJ2-5; weak D call: TRBD1 (5 bases). Trimming took off 7 bases at V and 5 bases at J, with 23 bases between the two ends. CDR1 and CDR2 from the germline V gene are SEHNR and FQNEAQ (reference sequence). CDR3 length: 16 amino acids. DNA of the CDR3: TGTGCCAGCAATAATATCGTCACCAGGGATCGGGAGACCCAGTACTTC. Translated, it gives CASNNIVTRDRETQYF.

Details on this clone: One end of the junction fails to match germline, which may point to a read error. V gene TRBV15 combines with J gene TRBJ1-4, with TRBD1 matching 7 bases. The CDR3 covers 13 residues. Germline V gene lookup returns CDR1 LNHNV and CDR2 YYDKDF (reference sequence). The CDR3 DNA reads TGTGCCACCAGCGGAGAAGGGGGCGAAAAACTGTTTTTT. Its protein is CATSGEGGEKLFF.

The chain is built from TRBV5-6 and TRBJ1-1; 7 bases fit TRBD1. The CDR3 length is 14 residues. V was pared by 0 bases and J by 11 bases, with 10 bases of the junction left unmatched. Germline CDR1 SGHDT, CDR2 YYEEEE. CDR3 nucleotides: TGTGCCAGCAGCTTGGCCAGGGGGGTGGGGGCGGCTTTCTTT. Translating gives CASSLARGVGAAFF. The variable domain in full, completed from reference TRBV5-6 and TRBJ1-1, reads DAGVTQSPTHLIKTRGQQVTLRCSPKSGHDTVSWYQQALGQGPQFIFQYYEEEERQRGNFPDRFSGHQFPNYSSELNVNALLLGDSALYLCASSLARGVGAAFFGQGTRLTVV.

The rearrangement joins TRBV10-3 to TRBJ1-2; D might be TRBD1 (5 bases). This CDR3 spans 15 amino acids. The germline V gene encodes CDR1 ENHRY and CDR2 SYGVKD. Trimming pared 6 bases from V and 2 bases from J, leaving 16 bases between. CDR3 residues: CAIRATVESNYGYTF. The CDR3 nucleotides read TGTGCCATCAGAGCGACAGTCGAATCCAACTATGGCTACACCTTC.

The chain recombines TRBV11-3 with TRBJ2-7, with 8 bases identical to TRBD1. Germline V CDR1 and CDR2: SGHNT, YENEEA. The length of the CDR3 is 15 residues. The V segment lost 1 base and the J segment 3 bases; nucleotides outside the gene matches: 5. Here the CDR3 DNA reads TGTGCCAGCAGCTTAGGTCAGGGGGCGAACTACGAGCAGTACTTC. Its protein is CASSLGQGANYEQYF.

The chain has TRBV10-1 and TRBJ1-6; D remains unclear. V was trimmed by 10 bases and J by 8 bases, leaving 18 bases between them. The CDR3 has 14 amino acids. Germline CDR1 reads WNHNN; CDR2 reads SYGVQD (reference sequence). DNA for the CDR3: TGCGCCACCAAGACGACTGGCTTTCATTCACCCCTCCACTTT. Protein: CATKTTGFHSPLHF.

Written as DNA, the CDR3 is TGTGCCAGCAGTTACTTTGGGGGACAGTCGAACACTGAAGCTTTCTTT. Protein: CASSYFGGQSNTEAFF. The genes are TRBV6-5 and TRBJ1-1, with 7 bases aligning to TRBD1. J lost 1 base, V lost 1 base, and 6 bases had no gene match. The germline V gene encodes CDR1 MNHEY and CDR2 SVGAGI. CDR3 size: 16 residues.

This clone has only one observation. The V gene is TRBV19, the J gene TRBJ1-2, with TRBD1 matching over 8 bases. Losses at the gene ends were 7 bases for V and 5 bases for J; bases not matched to a gene: 3. From germline, CDR1 is LNHDA and CDR2 SQIVND (reference sequence). The CDR3 spans 12 residues. This CDR3 reads CASNDRGYGYTF. The DNA of the CDR3 is TGTGCCAGTAACGACAGGGGTTATGGCTACACCTTC.

The rearrangement links TRBV11-2 to TRBJ2-5; TRBD1 matches at 11 bases. Germline trimming cut 3 bases from V and 0 bases from J; bases unmatched to any gene: 3. Germline CDR1 reads SGHAT; CDR2 reads FQNNGV. The CDR3 length is 16 residues. The CDR3 protein is CASSLGDRGYQETQYF. The CDR3 DNA reads TGTGCCAGCAGCTTGGGGGACAGGGGGTACCAAGAGACCCAGTACTTC.

The V call is TRBV4-2, the J call TRBJ1-4; TRBD1 matches 7 bases. The CDR3 has 14 residues. The trim removed 0 bases at V and 8 bases at J, leaving 3 bases unmatched. Germline values: CDR1 LGHNA, CDR2 YNFKEQ. CDR3 bases: TGTGCCAGCAGCCAAGATACAGGGGCCGAAAAACTGTTTTTT. Protein: CASSQDTGAEKLFF.

The chain carries TRBV5-1 and TRBJ2-5, with D perhaps TRBD2 (5 bases). This CDR3 has 15 amino acids. Trimming removed 4 bases from V and 3 bases from J, with 16 bases in between. Per the germline V gene, CDR1 is SGHRS and CDR2 is YFSETQ. The CDR3 is CASSPTGMGEETQYF. DNA for the CDR3: TGCGCCAGCAGCCCCACCGGGATGGGAGAAGAGACCCAGTACTTC.

V usage is TRBV30 and J usage is TRBJ2-7, with D maybe TRBD2 (6 bases). Trimming took off 4 bases at V and 6 bases at J, with 16 bases between the two ends. CDR3 length: 13 amino acids. The germline V gene encodes CDR1 GTSNPN and CDR2 SVGIG (reference sequence). The CDR3 is CAWKLHGAGEQYF. In nucleotides, the CDR3 is TGTGCCTGGAAATTGCACGGAGCGGGCGAGCAGTACTTC.

The chain links TRBV29-1 to TRBJ2-7; tentatively, D is TRBD2 (5 bases). The CDR3 spans 12 residues. Germline CDR1 SQVTM, CDR2 ANQGSEA. V was cut by 7 bases and J by 3 bases, with 13 bases left in between. The CDR3 region has the DNA TGCAGCGGGTCAGGTGAGGGCTACGAGCAGTACTTC. Its protein is CSGSGEGYEQYF.